This TCR beta chain was found in a study of blood T cells in healthy people across ages. Findings of the study overall: Comparison with aged donors showed that long-lived donors had more naive CD4+ cells and higher diversity.

Of note for this clonotype: The antigen remains unidentified.

The germline CDR1 and CDR2 sequences are ENHRY and SYGVKD. The CDR3 loop spans 14 amino acids. Trimming took 4 bases from V and 1 from J, leaving 10 bases between them. PCR was performed a second time for about 6 to 12 cycles using a sample-barcoded 5' primer and a J-beta primer mix. Carrying 12 random nucleotides, a template-switch adaptor labeled each individual cDNA molecule. From the 5' RACE reads, TCRdb called clonotypes with MiXCR, one entry per CDR3 protein. The data contain roughly 800,000 distinct CDR3 sequences, nearly 60% of them singletons. Each donor had approximately 10 milliliters of peripheral blood drawn.

This sequence originates from a man aged 30-40 years in good health. The source material was blood. V usage is TRBV10-3 and J usage is TRBJ1-2; no definite D call. CDR3 residues: CAISGEGSNYGYTF. The CDR3, as DNA: TGTGCCATCAGTGGAGAGGGCAGTAACTATGGCTACACCTTC.